The clone carrying this T cell receptor (beta chain) was observed a few times. This sample is part of a study of blood T cell repertoires in COVID-19. Study information: Both acute and convalescent COVID-19 samples were obtained from the United States, Italy and Spain. The analysed material was cDNA or gDNA that came from T cells, B-cell-depleted T cells, or PBMCs.

Here immunoSEQ multiplex PCR was the method, and the copy in TCRdb shows in-frame clones only, minus some. This sample yields about 200,000 clones, of which 80% are seen a single time; about 6.9% belongs to the top ten. V lost 4 bases, J lost 4 bases, and 16 bases lay in between. Germline V gene data show CDR1 as MGHRA and CDR2 as YSYEKL. The CDR3 extends over 15 amino acids. The material sequenced was peripheral blood. V is TRBV4-1 and J is TRBJ1-2; tentative D call: TRBD1 (5 bases). The receptor comes from a man in his sixties with acute or convalescent COVID-19. In nucleotides, the CDR3 is TGCGCCAGCAGCCGTTTTGGGGCGGGGAGCTATGGCTACACCTTC. Amino acid sequence: CASSRFGAGSYGYTF.